One sample yielded the 21 T cell receptor beta chains listed below, sequenced in a study of blood T cells in healthy people across ages. The authors ran a second PCR of roughly 6 to 12 cycles using a sample-barcoded 5' primer and a J-beta primer mix. TCRdb processed the 5' RACE reads anew with MiXCR; each CDR3 protein has one entry. The sample records roughly 680,000 distinct CDR3 sequences, about 50% being singletons. Input material: blood. The receptors derive from a woman aged 80 or over in good health.

Of note for this clonotype: Since a much larger clone is just one base distant, this may be a read error. V usage is TRBV24-1 and J usage is TRBJ2-1; 8 bases align to TRBD1. CDR3 length: 13 residues. Germline values: CDR1 KGHDR, CDR2 SFDVKD. The CDR3 loop reads CATGDRPYNEQLF. The DNA for the CDR3 is TGTGCCACCGGGGACAGGCCCTACAATGAGCAGCTCTTC.

About this clonotype itself: A read error may explain this, as a much larger clone is one base away. The chain combines TRBV7-9 with TRBJ2-1, with TRBD2 matching over 9 bases. Germline loops: CDR1 SEHNR, CDR2 FQNEAQ (reference sequence). The CDR3 extends over 16 amino acids. The CDR3 loop is CAGSLMAGGPGNEQFF. The DNA of the CDR3 is TGTGCCGGCAGCTTGATGGCGGGAGGGCCAGGGAATGAGCAGTTCTTC.

This clonotype was seen repeatedly, ten times or more. The genes are TRBV6-5 and TRBJ1-2; possible D gene TRBD1, 5 bases. The CDR3 is made up of 15 amino acids. Trimming took 0 bases from V and 1 from J, leaving 9 bases between them. Germline-derived CDR1 and CDR2 are MNHEY and SVGAGI. In DNA form, the CDR3 reads TGTGCCAGCAGTTACTCGGGGCAGAGTAACTATGGCTACACCTTC. Its translation: CASSYSGQSNYGYTF.

This clonotype was detected many times. This chain links TRBV9 with TRBJ2-5; D is uncertain. The length of the CDR3 is 13 residues. V lost 4 bases to trimming and J lost 5 bases, with 12 bases between them. Germline V gene data show CDR1 as SGDLS and CDR2 as YYNGEE. The DNA for the CDR3 is TGTGCCAGCAGCCCACGTGTAGGGGAGACCCAGTACTTC. It yields the protein CASSPRVGETQYF.

This clonotype was detected a few times. The CDR3 reads CASSEARGRDTQYF. The CDR3 nucleotides read TGTGCCAGCAGTGAAGCTAGGGGGAGGGATACGCAGTATTTT. V and J are TRBV2 and TRBJ2-3, with D possibly being TRBD1 or TRBD2 (6 bases each). This CDR3 comprises 14 residues. Per germline, CDR1 SNHLY and CDR2 FYNNEI. Trimming left V 0 bases short and J 6 bases short, with 10 bases between.

The chain carries TRBV25-1 and TRBJ2-1; D unclear. V was shortened by 5 bases and J by 2 bases, with 4 bases between the two germline ends. The CDR3 totals 12 residues. The germline V gene encodes CDR1 MGHDK and CDR2 SYGVNS. CDR3 DNA: TGTGCCAGCAGTTTTACCTACAATGAGCAGTTCTTC. Its translation: CASSFTYNEQFF.

This clonotype was picked up many times. V gene TRBV5-1 combines with J gene TRBJ2-1; possible D gene TRBD1, 5 bases. V lost 0 bases to trimming and J lost 6 bases, with 19 bases between them. Germline V gene lookup returns CDR1 SGHRS and CDR2 YFSETQ. The length of the CDR3 is 17 residues. CDR3 bases: TGCGCCAGCAGCTTGGCCACCGGGCAGGGAATCGCCAATGAGCAGTTCTTC. Its translation is CASSLATGQGIANEQFF.

This clonotype was counted between two and nine times. The rearrangement links TRBV12-3 or TRBV12-4 to TRBJ2-3, with 7 bases that match TRBD2. The CDR3 consists of 17 residues. V was clipped by 5 bases and J by 3 bases; unmatched bases: 14. The CDR3 reads CASSHFDRRAGTDTQYF. CDR3 bases: TGTGCCAGCAGTCATTTCGACCGACGAGCGGGGACAGATACGCAGTATTTT.

The rearrangement joins TRBV27 to TRBJ2-1; 11 bases fit TRBD1. V dropped 2 bases and J dropped 6; count of bases not matched to a gene: 6. The CDR3 loop spans 16 amino acids. Germline CDR1 MNHEY, CDR2 SMNVEV (reference sequence). CDR3 nucleotides: TGTGCCAGCAGTTTAATTGGACAGGGGGCAAGCAATGAGCAGTTCTTC. This gives the protein CASSLIGQGASNEQFF.

The rearrangement uses TRBV29-1 and TRBJ2-1; 8 bases match TRBD1. V lost 7 bases to trimming and J lost 3 bases; unmatched junction nucleotides: 8. CDR1 and CDR2 from the germline V gene are SQVTM and ANQGSEA. There are 14 residues in the CDR3. The CDR3 DNA reads as TGCAGCGCCGGACAGGGAGTAGTCTACAATGAGCAGTTCTTC. Translating gives CSAGQGVVYNEQFF.

The table lists this clonotype with many counts. This rearrangement joins TRBV20-1 to TRBJ2-7, with 8 bases fitting TRBD2. CDR1 DFQATT and CDR2 SNEGSKA come from the germline V gene (reference sequence). The CDR3 totals 12 residues. This chain's CDR3 is CSPGLDPYEQYF. The CDR3 coding sequence is TGCAGCCCGGGACTAGACCCCTACGAGCAGTACTTC.

The V call is TRBV28, the J call TRBJ2-5; D unclear. CDR1 and CDR2 from the germline V gene are MDHEN and SYDVKM. V was pared by 5 bases and J by 4 bases, with 8 bases between. This CDR3 comprises 12 residues. The CDR3 loop reads CASSPRLETQYF. The CDR3 region has the DNA TGTGCCAGCAGTCCCCGCTTAGAGACCCAGTACTTC.

This clonotype was detected a few times. The V call is TRBV10-3, the J call TRBJ1-3; TRBD1 agrees at 9 bases. This CDR3 is 16 amino acids long. Germline V CDR1 and CDR2: ENHRY, SYGVKD. J gave up 2 bases and V 5 bases, and 7 bases lay outside the gene matches. Here the CDR3 reads CAISPGQGRTGNTIYF. CDR3 in DNA: TGTGCCATCAGTCCAGGACAGGGGCGAACTGGAAACACCATATATTTT.

V gene TRBV21-1 combines with J gene TRBJ1-6. TRBV21-1 is shown as a pseudogene. The CDR3 length is 16 residues. The CDR3 protein is CASSSYRQRENSPLHF. The CDR3 nucleotides are TGTGCCAGCAGCAGCTACAGACAGCGAGAGAATTCACCCCTCCACTTT.

The genes are TRBV6-6 and TRBJ1-5; a weak D match, TRBD1 (5 bases). The CDR3 spans 12 residues. V shed 2 bases and J shed 7 bases, with 6 bases lying between them. CDR1 and CDR2 (germline): MNHNY, SVGAGI (reference sequence). The CDR3 DNA sequence: TGTGCCAGCAGTTACCAGGGACAGCCCCAGCATTTT. Encoded protein: CASSYQGQPQHF.

V and J are TRBV29-1 and TRBJ2-5, with D hard to call. From germline, CDR1 is SQVTM and CDR2 ANQGSEA. V was clipped by 8 bases and J by 2 bases, with 15 bases between them. The CDR3 has 13 residues. The DNA of the CDR3 is TGCAGCTCGGTGACCGGCCTACAAGAGACCCAGTACTTC. This encodes CSSVTGLQETQYF.

V usage is TRBV27 and J usage is TRBJ1-1, with a possible D match to TRBD1 (6 bases). Trimming pared 6 bases from V and 2 bases from J, leaving 16 bases between. The CDR3 is 15 residues long. Germline assignment: CDR1 MNHEY and CDR2 SMNVEV (reference sequence). The CDR3 bases are TGTGCCAGCAGCCCAAGGACAGATACAAACACTGAAGCTTTCTTT. Translated: CASSPRTDTNTEAFF.

V and J are TRBV5-6 and TRBJ1-4; unclear D gene. Germline CDR1 is SGHDT and CDR2 is YYEEEE. CDR3 length equals 14 residues. Trimming cost V 0 bases and J 8 bases, with 11 bases left between them. In DNA, the CDR3 is TGTGCCAGCAGCTTGGGCGCGCCAGGAGAAAAACTGTTTTTT. It specifies CASSLGAPGEKLFF.

This clonotype was seen repeatedly, ten times or more. The V and J genes are TRBV5-1 and TRBJ2-1, with TRBD2 matching over 15 bases. With V trimmed by 0 bases and J by 9 bases, 10 bases remained unmatched. The CDR3 runs to 18 residues. Germline CDR1 reads SGHRS; CDR2 reads YFSETQ. In DNA, the CDR3 is TGCGCCAGCAGCTTGGCGTCCCGGACTAGCGGGAGGGCCCCTGAGCAGTTCTTC. Protein sequence: CASSLASRTSGRAPEQFF. Full variable domain (missing parts from reference TRBV5-1 and TRBJ2-1): KAGVTQTPRYLIKTRGQQVTLSCSPISGHRSVSWYQQTPGQGLQFLFEYFSETQRNKGNFPGRFSGRQFSNSRSEMNVSTLELGDSALYLCASSLASRTSGRAPEQFFGPGTRLTVL.

This clonotype was seen only a few times. The V call is TRBV28, the J call TRBJ1-5, with D perhaps matching TRBD1 (5 bases). CDR3 length: 17 residues. Deletions cut 3 bases from V and 3 bases from J, with 18 bases between. The V gene's germline CDR1 is MDHEN and CDR2 SYDVKM. The CDR3 DNA is TGTGCCAGCAGTTTCTTAACGACGGGGACTGACAATCAGCCCCAGCATTTT. Translated: CASSFLTTGTDNQPQHF.

A remark on this clonotype: This clone may be a read error of a much larger clone one base away. The chain joins TRBV6-2 or TRBV6-3 to TRBJ2-5; maybe TRBD2 (5 bases). The CDR3 is made up of 15 amino acids. Germline assignment: CDR1 MNHEY and CDR2 SVGEGT. Trimming stripped 4 bases from V and 5 bases from J, with 17 bases between. The CDR3 sequence is CASSCGPEMEETQYF. The CDR3 DNA follows: TGTGCCAGCAGTTGCGGGCCCGAAATGGAGGAGACCCAGTACTTC.